This entry concerns a single TCR beta chain. Its antigen remains unknown. The data belong to a study of cytomegalovirus exposure and HLA in healthy donors. The CDR3 is made up of 12 amino acids. With 10 bases clipped from V and 4 bases from J, the junction kept 6 bases outside the gene matches. Germline V gene lookup returns CDR1 MDHEN and CDR2 SYDVKM. Assay: immunoSEQ multiplex PCR; the TCRdb copy retains only in-frame clones and omits some. The sample lists 150,000 or so clones, 86% seen once, with roughly 2.7% in the top ten. Findings and limits, study-wide: Reported performance of the classifier showed diagnosis of cytomegalovirus status with high specificity and sensitivity.

V and J are TRBV28 and TRBJ1-1; 7 bases line up with TRBD1. The source of this sequence is a man younger than 35 in good health and CMV-seropositive. Sequencing input: PBMCs. The chain's CDR3 is CATLTGTTEAFF. The CDR3 nucleotides are TGTGCCACTTTGACAGGGACCACTGAAGCTTTCTTT. The whole variable domain, remainder taken from reference TRBV28 and TRBJ1-1, is DVKVTQSSRYLVKRTGEKVFLECVQDMDHENMFWYRQDPGLGLRLIYFSYDVKMKEKGDIPEGYSVSREKKERFSLILESASTNQTSMYLCATLTGTTEAFFGQGTRLTVV.